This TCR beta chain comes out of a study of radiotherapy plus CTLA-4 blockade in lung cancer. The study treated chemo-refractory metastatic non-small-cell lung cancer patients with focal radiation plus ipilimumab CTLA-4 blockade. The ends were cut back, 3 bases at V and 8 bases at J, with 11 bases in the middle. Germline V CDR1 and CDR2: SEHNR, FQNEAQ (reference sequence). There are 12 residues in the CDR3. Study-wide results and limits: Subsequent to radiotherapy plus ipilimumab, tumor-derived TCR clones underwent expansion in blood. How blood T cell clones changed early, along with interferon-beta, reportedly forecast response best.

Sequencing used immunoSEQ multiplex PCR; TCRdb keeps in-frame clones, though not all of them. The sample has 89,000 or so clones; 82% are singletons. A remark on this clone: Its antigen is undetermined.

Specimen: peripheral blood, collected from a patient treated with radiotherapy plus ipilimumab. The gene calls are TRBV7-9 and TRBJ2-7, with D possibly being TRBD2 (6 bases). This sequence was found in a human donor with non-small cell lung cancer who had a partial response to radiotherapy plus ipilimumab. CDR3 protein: CASSLEGSKQYF. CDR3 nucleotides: TGTGCCAGCAGCTTGGAGGGTAGCAAGCAGTACTTC.